The entry below describes one TCR beta chain. Its antigen is unknown. The entry originates in a study of T cell responses to AZD1222 COVID-19 vaccine. The data were produced by immunoSEQ multiplex PCR, yet TCRdb's version contains in-frame clones alone and is incomplete. Its table lists around 150,000 clones. Study results and caveats: There were repertoire samples only from the period after the peak T cell response. Nearly half of spike-specific TCRs reportedly target variant regions that are unmutated in the B.1.351 and B.1.1.7 variants. Clonal diversity was possibly underestimated; the donors were predominantly white British and more often female.

V lost 7 bases and J lost 1, with 16 bases in between. Germline V CDR1 and CDR2: LNHDA, SQIVND (reference sequence). This CDR3 has 15 amino acids. Sequences were obtained from peripheral blood. This chain connects TRBV19 to TRBJ1-1; D is undetermined. This receptor was taken from an adult in good health. The DNA of the CDR3 is TGTGCCAGTACCGATGCTCAGACTGGGAACACTGAAGCTTTCTTT. Residues: CASTDAQTGNTEAFF.